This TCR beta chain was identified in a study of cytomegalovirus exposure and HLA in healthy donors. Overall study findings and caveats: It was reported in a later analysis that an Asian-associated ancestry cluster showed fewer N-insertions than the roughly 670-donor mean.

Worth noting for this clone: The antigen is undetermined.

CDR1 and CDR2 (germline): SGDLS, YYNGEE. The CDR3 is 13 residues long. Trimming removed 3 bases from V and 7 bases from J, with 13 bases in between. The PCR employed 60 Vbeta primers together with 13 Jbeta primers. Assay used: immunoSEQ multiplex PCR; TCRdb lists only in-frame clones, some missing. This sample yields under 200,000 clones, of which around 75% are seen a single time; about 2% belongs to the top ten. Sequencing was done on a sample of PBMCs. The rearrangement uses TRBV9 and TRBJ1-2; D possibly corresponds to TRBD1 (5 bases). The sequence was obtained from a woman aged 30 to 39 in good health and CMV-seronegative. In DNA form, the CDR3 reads TGTGCCAGCAGCGCAGGGTTGGTCAGTGGCTACACCTTC. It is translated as CASSAGLVSGYTF.